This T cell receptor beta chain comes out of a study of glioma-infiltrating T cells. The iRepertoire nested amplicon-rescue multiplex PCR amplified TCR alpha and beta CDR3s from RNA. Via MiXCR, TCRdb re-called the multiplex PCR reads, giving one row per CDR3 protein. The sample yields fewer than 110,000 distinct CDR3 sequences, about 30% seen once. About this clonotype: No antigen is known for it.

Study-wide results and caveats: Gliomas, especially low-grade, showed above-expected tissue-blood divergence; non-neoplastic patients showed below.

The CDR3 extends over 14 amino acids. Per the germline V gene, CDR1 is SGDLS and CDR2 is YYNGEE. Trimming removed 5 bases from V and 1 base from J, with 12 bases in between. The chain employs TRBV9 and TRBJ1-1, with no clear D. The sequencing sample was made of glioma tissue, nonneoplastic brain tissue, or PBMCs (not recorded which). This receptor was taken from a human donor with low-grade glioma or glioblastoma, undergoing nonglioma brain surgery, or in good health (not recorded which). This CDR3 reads CASSRRTANTEAFF. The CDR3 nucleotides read TGTGCCAGCAGTCGCAGGACGGCGAACACTGAAGCTTTCTTT. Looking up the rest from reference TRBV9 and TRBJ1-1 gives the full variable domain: DSGVTQTPKHLITATGQRVTLRCSPRSGDLSVYWYQQSLDQGLQFLIQYYNGEERAKGNILERFSAQQFPDLHSELNLSSLELGDSALYFCASSRRTANTEAFFGQGTRLTVV.